The 25 T cell receptor beta chains below come from one sample, sequenced in a study of blood T cells in healthy people across ages. Then a second PCR, running about 6 to 11 cycles, was carried out with a sample-barcoded 5' primer and a J-beta primer mix. Each CDR3 protein is one row after TCRdb ran MiXCR on the 5' RACE reads. The table lists 1.5 million or so distinct CDR3 sequences, approximately 39% of them singletons. Sequences were obtained from blood. Every receptor here comes from a woman aged 18-30 years in good health.

This clonotype was counted a few times. The chain recombines TRBV20-1 with TRBJ2-5, with 11 bases that match TRBD1. Germline CDR1 and CDR2: DFQATT and SNEGSKA (reference sequence). This CDR3 has 15 residues. J lost 5 bases, V lost 5 bases, and 10 bases had no gene match. CDR3 protein: CSASDRGRDSETQYF. In DNA form, the CDR3 reads TGCAGTGCTTCGGACAGGGGGCGTGATTCTGAGACCCAGTACTTC.

V is TRBV9 and J is TRBJ1-2; D unresolved. Germline CDR1 is SGDLS and CDR2 is YYNGEE. There are 13 residues in the CDR3. V lost 0 bases and J 6 bases, leaving 9 bases between the germline ends. CDR3 protein: CASSVGDYHGYTF. The CDR3 DNA sequence: TGTGCCAGCAGCGTAGGAGATTACCATGGCTACACCTTC.

The chain's CDR3 is CASSSSSGPYKEQYF. In DNA form, the CDR3 reads TGTGCCAGCAGCTCAAGTAGCGGGCCTTACAAGGAGCAGTACTTC. The chain has TRBV11-1 and TRBJ2-7; 7 bases agree with TRBD2. The junction had 13 bases not matched to a gene; V was cut back by 4 bases and J by 7 bases. CDR3 length equals 15 residues. Germline CDR1 reads SGHAT; CDR2 reads FQDESV (reference sequence).

Here the CDR3 DNA reads TGTGCCAGCAGCAGCCCGGACAGGGGCGTCACAGATACGCAGTATTTT. This encodes CASSSPDRGVTDTQYF. This rearrangement joins TRBV13 to TRBJ2-3; 9 bases match TRBD1. This CDR3 is 16 amino acids long. V was pared by 5 bases and J by 2 bases, with 8 bases of the junction left unmatched. Germline V gene lookup returns CDR1 PRHDT and CDR2 FYEKMQ (reference sequence).

Comment on this clonotype: A much larger clone lies a single base off, so this may be a read error. The chain combines TRBV12-3 or TRBV12-4 with TRBJ2-1; 11 bases are a match to TRBD2. The CDR3 has 17 residues. Trimming cost V 7 bases and J 7 bases; bases outside gene matches: 15. Here the CDR3 reads CASNIRPGLAAGNEQFF. CDR3 DNA sequence: TGTGCCAGCAATATTCGCCCGGGACTAGCGGCCGGTAATGAGCAGTTCTTC.

V is TRBV29-1 and J is TRBJ1-1; D remains ambiguous. The CDR3 has 14 residues. V lost 4 bases to trimming and J lost 0 bases, with 12 bases between them. Germline CDR1 and CDR2: SQVTM and ANQGSEA. As DNA, the CDR3 is TGCAGCGTTGTTAACATGCGGGTGAACACTGAAGCTTTCTTT. It encodes CSVVNMRVNTEAFF.

This clonotype appeared a few times. V and J are TRBV29-1 and TRBJ2-1; D call uncertain. CDR3 length: 14 residues. Trimming left V 5 bases short and J 2 bases short, with 13 bases between. Per the germline V gene, CDR1 is SQVTM and CDR2 is ANQGSEA. Written as DNA, the CDR3 is TGCAGCGTTCAAGGGCTGTTCGCCTACAATGAGCAGTTCTTC. Its translation is CSVQGLFAYNEQFF.

CDR3 amino acids: CASNLLGGENTEAFF. The CDR3 nucleotides read TGTGCCAGCAACCTCCTCGGGGGAGAGAACACTGAAGCTTTCTTT. The chain is built from TRBV27 and TRBJ1-1; D may be TRBD1 (5 bases). Germline V lookup: CDR1 MNHEY, CDR2 SMNVEV (reference sequence). V was shortened by 7 bases and J by 1 base, with 16 bases between the two germline ends. This CDR3 has 15 residues.

The gene calls are TRBV12-3 or TRBV12-4 and TRBJ2-7; D is perhaps TRBD1 (6 bases). Trimming left V 5 bases short and J 3 bases short, with 17 bases between. The CDR3 has 15 amino acids. CDR3 DNA: TGTGCCAGCAGTAACAGGGCCCCCGGCTTCTACGAGCAGTACTTC. Translating it yields CASSNRAPGFYEQYF.

This clonotype was recorded at least ten times. The chain couples TRBV18 to TRBJ2-7; 9 nucleotides align to TRBD1. This CDR3 comprises 14 residues. Trimming cost V 8 bases and J 0 bases; bases outside gene matches: 5. The germline V gene has CDR1 KGHSH and CDR2 LQKENI. The CDR3 loop is CASSPGQGSYEQYF. CDR3 nucleotide sequence: TGTGCCAGCAGCCCGGGACAGGGCTCCTACGAGCAGTACTTC.

This clonotype was counted many times. This chain uses TRBV29-1 with TRBJ2-3; D remains unclear. CDR3 length equals 15 residues. Trimming removed 0 bases from V and 4 bases from J, with 14 bases in between. Germline lookup yields CDR1 SQVTM and CDR2 ANQGSEA. The CDR3 loop reads CSVEDRAASPDTQYF. The CDR3 nucleotides read TGCAGCGTTGAAGATAGGGCGGCAAGCCCAGATACGCAGTATTTT.

The rearrangement uses TRBV4-1 and TRBJ2-1; D is uncertain. Deletions cut 4 bases from V and 12 bases from J, with 16 bases between. The CDR3 runs 13 residues. The germline gives CDR1 MGHRA, CDR2 YSYEKL. This CDR3 is CASSPYLVGVQFF. The CDR3 DNA is TGCGCCAGCAGCCCTTACCTAGTGGGTGTGCAGTTCTTC.

This clonotype was recorded a few times. This rearrangement joins TRBV3-1 to TRBJ1-6, with a weak D call TRBD1 (6 bases). Germline assignment: CDR1 LGHDT and CDR2 YNNKEL (reference sequence). The length of the CDR3 is 16 residues. Deletions cut 4 bases from V and 5 bases from J, with 15 bases between. This CDR3 reads CASSPGGRADNSPLHF. The CDR3 DNA sequence: TGTGCCAGCAGCCCCGGGGGCAGGGCGGATAATTCACCCCTCCACTTT.

The chain uses TRBV28 and TRBJ2-1; no clear D. The J call may be mistaken, given a closer DNA end match to TRBJ2-7. Per germline, CDR1 MDHEN and CDR2 SYDVKM. The CDR3 length is 13 residues. The DNA of the CDR3 is TGTGCCAGCACGAGTCCGACCTACAATGAGCAGTACTTC. Amino acids: CASTSPTYNEQYF.

This clonotype has just one count. J is TRBJ1-5 and V is TRBV12-3 or TRBV12-4, with TRBD1 identical over 8 bases. The ends lost 2 bases at V and 3 bases at J; junction bases unmatched: 3. CDR3 length: 15 residues. This CDR3 is CASSLSGGLNQPQHF. The CDR3 bases are TGTGCCAGCAGTTTATCAGGGGGCCTCAATCAGCCCCAGCATTTT.

The chain recombines TRBV5-1 with TRBJ2-7; 9 bases map to TRBD2. This CDR3 has 16 residues. The germline V gene has CDR1 SGHRS and CDR2 YFSETQ. V dropped 0 bases and J dropped 2; count of bases not matched to a gene: 6. The CDR3 is CASSLDPSGATYEQYF. The CDR3 DNA reads TGCGCCAGCAGCTTGGATCCTAGCGGGGCGACCTACGAGCAGTACTTC.

V is TRBV5-1 and J is TRBJ2-7, with D maybe TRBD2 (5 bases). The CDR3 totals 14 residues. The V and J ends lost 4 bases and 5 bases respectively, with 16 bases between them. From germline, CDR1 is SGHRS and CDR2 YFSETQ. This CDR3 is CASSPSWYGDEQYF. In nucleotides, the CDR3 is TGCGCCAGCAGCCCCTCATGGTACGGGGACGAGCAGTACTTC. Together with reference TRBV5-1 and TRBJ2-7, the CDR3 gives the full variable domain: KAGVTQTPRYLIKTRGQQVTLSCSPISGHRSVSWYQQTPGQGLQFLFEYFSETQRNKGNFPGRFSGRQFSNSRSEMNVSTLELGDSALYLCASSPSWYGDEQYFGPGTRLTVT.

Many counts were recorded for this clonotype. The V and J genes are TRBV12-3 or TRBV12-4 and TRBJ2-1; D gene unclear. Between the trimmed V and J ends, which lost 3 bases and 0 bases, there was a span of 9 bases. The CDR3 length is 15 residues. CDR3 sequence (DNA): TGTGCCAGCAGTTTGTTCCAGGACTCCTACAATGAGCAGTTCTTC. Its translation is CASSLFQDSYNEQFF.

The chain couples TRBV24-1 to TRBJ1-5, with 7 bases fitting TRBD1. CDR3 size: 20 residues. Germline V lookup: CDR1 KGHDR, CDR2 SFDVKD. The V segment lost 1 base and the J segment 4 bases; nucleotides outside the gene matches: 18. The CDR3 DNA follows: TGTGCCACCAGTGATTTACTGGACAGGAGGGCGGAGGTTGGGAATCAGCCCCAGCATTTT. Translation gives CATSDLLDRRAEVGNQPQHF.

J is TRBJ1-5 and V is TRBV4-2; 8 bases match TRBD1. This CDR3 is 16 amino acids long. CDR1 and CDR2 from the germline V gene are LGHNA and YNFKEQ. With V trimmed by 0 bases and J by 5 bases, 6 bases remained unmatched. The CDR3 protein is CASSQEGRGLHQPQHF. The DNA of the CDR3 is TGTGCCAGCAGCCAAGAGGGCAGGGGGCTCCATCAGCCCCAGCATTTT.

V gene TRBV24-1 combines with J gene TRBJ1-2; D possibly corresponds to TRBD1 (5 bases). The V end lost 9 bases, the J end lost 6 bases, and 13 bases lay between the germline ends. CDR3 length: 12 residues. CDR1 and CDR2 (germline): KGHDR, SFDVKD. CDR3 region: CATWDARNGYTF. The CDR3 bases are TGTGCCACCTGGGACGCGAGGAATGGCTACACCTTC.

This chain links TRBV6-1 with TRBJ2-1; D is perhaps TRBD2 (7 bases). Germline lookup yields CDR1 MNHNS and CDR2 SASEGT. V lost 3 bases, J lost 2 bases, and 17 bases lay in between. The CDR3 length is 17 residues. CDR3 protein: CASSDPLGRGPYNEQFF. CDR3 bases: TGTGCCAGCAGTGACCCCTTGGGGCGGGGGCCCTACAATGAGCAGTTCTTC.

This clonotype appeared once. The chain joins TRBV2 to TRBJ1-5; TRBD1 agrees at 7 bases. V was clipped by 6 bases and J by 9 bases; unmatched bases: 11. The CDR3 has 14 amino acids. Germline lookup yields CDR1 SNHLY and CDR2 FYNNEI. The CDR3 region is CASSDDRESRPQHF. The CDR3 DNA is TGTGCCAGCAGCGATGACAGGGAATCCCGGCCCCAGCATTTT. Variable domain in full (rest from reference TRBV2 and TRBJ1-5): EPEVTQTPSHQVTQMGQEVILRCVPISNHLYFYWYRQILGQKVEFLVSFYNNEISEKSEIFDDQFSVERPDGSNFTLKIRSTKLEDSAMYFCASSDDRESRPQHFGDGTRLSIL.

The V gene is TRBV5-5, the J gene TRBJ2-3; D possibly corresponds to TRBD2 (6 bases). Germline loops: CDR1 SGHKS, CDR2 YYEKEE (reference sequence). V gave up 0 bases and J gave up 6 bases, with 14 bases separating them. The CDR3 covers 15 residues. The CDR3 here is CASSLGGSAGDTQYF. CDR3 nucleotide sequence: TGTGCCAGCAGCTTGGGAGGGAGCGCGGGGGATACGCAGTATTTT.

The chain employs TRBV27 and TRBJ2-2; the match to TRBD2 covers 10 bases. V trimming: 5 bases; J trimming: 7 bases; junction bases outside the gene matches: 7. Germline-derived CDR1 and CDR2 are MNHEY and SMNVEV (reference sequence). The CDR3 spans 15 residues. DNA of the CDR3: TGTGCCAGCAGTCCTGGACTAGCGGATGGCGGGGAGCTGTTTTTT. Its protein product is CASSPGLADGGELFF.